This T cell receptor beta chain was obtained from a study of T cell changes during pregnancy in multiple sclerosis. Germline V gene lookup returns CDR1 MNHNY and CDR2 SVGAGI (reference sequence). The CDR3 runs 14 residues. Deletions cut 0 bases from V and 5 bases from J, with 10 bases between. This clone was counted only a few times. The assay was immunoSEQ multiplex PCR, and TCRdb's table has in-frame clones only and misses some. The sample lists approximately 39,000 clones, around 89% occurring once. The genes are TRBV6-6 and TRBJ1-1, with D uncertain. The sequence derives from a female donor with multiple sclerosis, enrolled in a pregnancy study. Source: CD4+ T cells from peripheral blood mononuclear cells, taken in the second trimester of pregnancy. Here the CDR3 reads CASSYSLGGTEAFF. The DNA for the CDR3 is TGTGCCAGCAGTTACTCGCTAGGAGGGACTGAAGCTTTCTTT.